Below are 29 T cell receptor beta chains sequenced from a single sample in a study of blood T cell repertoires in COVID-19. The assay was immunoSEQ multiplex PCR, and TCRdb's table has in-frame clones only and misses some. The data show 350,000 or so clones, 80% to 90% seen once. The sample was PBMCs or T cells enriched from blood (not recorded which). The receptors were sampled from a woman aged 40-49 years with acute COVID-19.

The chain employs TRBV6-5 and TRBJ2-5, with D possibly being TRBD1 (5 bases). Deletions cut 6 bases from V and 1 base from J, with 12 bases between. The CDR3 is 14 residues long. CDR1 and CDR2 from the germline V gene are MNHEY and SVGAGI. The CDR3 DNA is TGTGCCAGCAGAGCCCCGACAGCCCAAGAGACCCAGTACTTC. Its translation: CASRAPTAQETQYF.

The chain carries TRBV24-1 and TRBJ2-7; D gene uncertain. This CDR3 comprises 11 residues. Germline loops: CDR1 KGHDR, CDR2 SFDVKD. Trimming left V 3 bases short and J 12 bases short, with 11 bases between. CDR3 sequence (DNA): TGTGCCACCAGTGATAACAGTTACCCGTACTTC. The encoded protein is CATSDNSYPYF.

The V gene is TRBV2, the J gene TRBJ2-7; D gene ambiguous. The CDR3 contains 12 residues. V was shortened by 6 bases and J by 6 bases, with 12 bases between the two germline ends. In germline, CDR1 is SNHLY, CDR2 FYNNEI. Here the CDR3 reads CASRENNVEQYF. The DNA of the CDR3 is TGTGCCAGCAGGGAGAACAATGTCGAGCAGTACTTC.

The CDR3 DNA sequence: TGTGCCAGCAGTCCCCGACAGGCAAATTCACCCCTCCACTTT. Its protein is CASSPRQANSPLHF. The genes are TRBV27 and TRBJ1-6; D possibly corresponds to TRBD1 (6 bases). This CDR3 is 14 amino acids long. Trimming cost V 5 bases and J 7 bases, with 12 bases left between them. Germline V lookup: CDR1 MNHEY, CDR2 SMNVEV (reference sequence).

The CDR3 coding sequence is TGTGCCAGTAGTACCGTTGGGGGACTAGATTTTGTCTACGAGCAGTACTTC. Protein sequence: CASSTVGGLDFVYEQYF. The chain employs TRBV19 and TRBJ2-7; 8 nucleotides agree with TRBD2. Germline CDR1 and CDR2: LNHDA and SQIVND (reference sequence). The CDR3 spans 17 residues. After removal of 4 bases from V and 3 bases from J, the junction contained 14 bases not matched to a gene.

As to this clone: Being one base from a much bigger clone, this may be a read error. This sequence joins TRBV7-8 and TRBJ1-1; D not certain. Germline V gives CDR1 SGHVS, CDR2 FQNEAQ. This CDR3 spans 13 amino acids. Between the trimmed V and J ends, which lost 1 base and 2 bases, there was a span of 5 bases. The CDR3 here is CASSLDRNTEAFF. In nucleotides, the CDR3 is TGTGCCAGCAGCTTAGACAGAAACACTGAAGCTTTCTTT.

The table lists this clone with a count of one. The chain carries TRBV10-2 and TRBJ2-7; D remains unclear. This CDR3 is 13 amino acids long. Germline-derived CDR1 and CDR2 are WSHSY and SAAADI. V was clipped by 6 bases and J by 4 bases, with 13 bases between them. This CDR3 reads CASSGSMWYEQYF. As DNA, the CDR3 is TGCGCCAGCAGCGGGTCAATGTGGTACGAGCAGTACTTC.

This clone has a single count. This chain links TRBV5-1 with TRBJ2-3, with 11 nucleotides matching TRBD1. Trimming at V came to 0 bases and at J to 5 bases, leaving 8 bases not matched to a gene. The CDR3 consists of 17 residues. The germline V gene encodes CDR1 SGHRS and CDR2 YFSETQ. CDR3 protein: CASSLGPGTGGGDTQYF. The CDR3 DNA reads as TGCGCCAGCAGCTTGGGGCCGGGGACAGGGGGTGGAGATACGCAGTATTTT.

This sequence joins TRBV3-1 (or the pseudogene TRBV3-2) and TRBJ2-1; 11 positions match TRBD2. Germline values: CDR1 LGHDT, CDR2 YNNKEL (reference sequence). After removal of 4 bases from V and 7 bases from J, the junction contained 15 bases not matched to a gene. The CDR3 runs 18 residues. The CDR3, as DNA: TGTGCCAGCAGCCTAACGCAACTTGTAGCGGGGGGGCCGAATGAGCAGTTCTTC. Amino acids: CASSLTQLVAGGPNEQFF.

This clone was counted only a few times. The V gene is TRBV5-6, the J gene TRBJ1-6; D is undetermined. The V gene's germline CDR1 is SGHDT and CDR2 YYEEEE. The CDR3 contains 18 residues. Deletions cut 0 bases from V and 2 bases from J, with 15 bases between. The CDR3 bases are TGTGCCAGCAGCTTGGCCAGGACTAAGAGGACCTATAATTCACCCCTCCACTTT. This translates into CASSLARTKRTYNSPLHF.

This clone occurred once. The genes are TRBV5-1 and TRBJ2-2, with D possibly TRBD2 on 5 matching bases. The CDR3 is made up of 18 amino acids. The germline V gene encodes CDR1 SGHRS and CDR2 YFSETQ. Trimming took 0 bases from V and 0 from J, leaving 15 bases between them. The CDR3 reads CASSLAGTSRANTGELFF. CDR3 bases: TGCGCCAGCAGCTTGGCCGGTACGTCGAGGGCGAACACCGGGGAGCTGTTTTTT.

This rearrangement joins TRBV27 to TRBJ2-2; the D gene is possibly TRBD1 (5 bases). The CDR3 covers 12 residues. V dropped 1 base and J dropped 9 bases, with 6 bases sitting between them. Per the germline V gene, CDR1 is MNHEY and CDR2 is SMNVEV (reference sequence). DNA for the CDR3: TGTGCCAGCAGTTTATGGGGCCGGGAGCTGTTTTTT. Residues: CASSLWGRELFF.

The chain uses TRBV28 and TRBJ1-1; D not resolved. Germline loops: CDR1 MDHEN, CDR2 SYDVKM. The ends were cut back, 3 bases at V and 7 bases at J, with 12 bases in the middle. The CDR3 runs to 13 residues. CDR3 sequence reads: CASSFLGGLEAFF. The CDR3 bases are TGTGCCAGCAGTTTTCTTGGTGGGCTTGAAGCTTTCTTT.

V is TRBV7-2 and J is TRBJ2-7; maybe TRBD2 (6 bases). The CDR3 has 16 residues. CDR1 is SGHTA, CDR2 FQGNSA, per germline. Trimming took off 1 base at V and 7 bases at J, with 20 bases between the two ends. CDR3 nucleotides: TGTGCCAGCAGCTTAGGAGGCTACGGAGGAGGGAAGGAGCAGTACTTC. Translated: CASSLGGYGGGKEQYF.

A single count supports this clone. This chain links TRBV7-2 with TRBJ1-3; D is undetermined. This CDR3 has 16 amino acids. CDR1 is SGHTA, CDR2 FQGNSA, per germline. V was cut by 7 bases and J by 0 bases, with 16 bases left in between. CDR3 region: CASNPQSPGSGNTIYF. The CDR3 bases are TGTGCCAGCAACCCACAGTCACCTGGCTCTGGAAACACCATATATTTT.

The chain carries TRBV5-1 and TRBJ1-1; D gene uncertain. Per the germline V gene, CDR1 is SGHRS and CDR2 is YFSETQ. The CDR3 totals 15 residues. Deletions cut 0 bases from V and 2 bases from J, with 11 bases between. CDR3 sequence (DNA): TGCGCCAGCAGCTTGGAATTAGGGAGAAACACTGAAGCTTTCTTT. Encoded protein: CASSLELGRNTEAFF. Based on the CDR3 plus reference TRBV5-1 and TRBJ1-1, the full variable domain is KAGVTQTPRYLIKTRGQQVTLSCSPISGHRSVSWYQQTPGQGLQFLFEYFSETQRNKGNFPGRFSGRQFSNSRSEMNVSTLELGDSALYLCASSLELGRNTEAFFGQGTRLTVV.

The V and J genes are TRBV7-6 and TRBJ2-5; weak D call: TRBD2 (6 bases). Trimming removed 4 bases from V and 5 bases from J, with 23 bases in between. The CDR3 covers 17 residues. CDR1 SGHVS and CDR2 FNYEAQ come from the germline V gene. The CDR3 sequence is CASSSSPSTGGLETQYF. The CDR3 region has the DNA TGTGCCAGCAGCTCGTCCCCATCCACCGGGGGATTGGAGACCCAGTACTTC.

The genes are TRBV4-2 and TRBJ1-1; no clear D gene. The germline V gene encodes CDR1 LGHNA and CDR2 YNFKEQ. The CDR3 consists of 13 residues. The V and J ends lost 1 base and 5 bases respectively, with 8 bases between them. The CDR3 nucleotides are TGTGCCAGCAGCCAAGTCAAGACAACTGAAGCTTTCTTT. This gives the protein CASSQVKTTEAFF.

The rearrangement joins TRBV18 to TRBJ1-3, with no clear D. CDR1 is KGHSH, CDR2 LQKENI, per germline. This CDR3 is built from 17 residues. The V end lost 4 bases, the J end lost 0 bases, and 16 bases lay between the germline ends. The CDR3 spells CASSQSPLRASGNTIYF. The CDR3, as DNA: TGTGCCAGCTCACAAAGCCCCCTGAGGGCCTCTGGAAACACCATATATTTT.

This chain joins TRBV5-1 and TRBJ2-3; TRBD2 matches at 10 bases. CDR1 and CDR2 (germline): SGHRS, YFSETQ. Trimming cost V 6 bases and J 4 bases; bases outside gene matches: 11. There are 16 residues in the CDR3. CDR3 amino acids: CASKPLISGGPDTQYF. The CDR3 DNA reads TGCGCCAGCAAGCCCCTCATTAGCGGGGGGCCAGATACGCAGTATTTT.

V usage is TRBV3-1 (or the pseudogene TRBV3-2) and J usage is TRBJ2-1; no clear D gene. This CDR3 is 14 amino acids long. Trimming cost V 8 bases and J 1 base, with 12 bases left between them. Germline loops: CDR1 LGHDT, CDR2 YNNKEL (reference sequence). As DNA, the CDR3 is TGTGCCAGCTCGTATTCCCCTTCCTACAATGAGCAGTTCTTC. It yields the protein CASSYSPSYNEQFF.

The V call is TRBV6-6, the J call TRBJ2-7; TRBD1 matches at 10 bases. The CDR3 length is 14 residues. Germline V CDR1 and CDR2: MNHNY, SVGAGI (reference sequence). V was pared by 6 bases and J by 3 bases, with 5 bases of the junction left unmatched. Here the CDR3 DNA reads TGTGCCAGCAGCTCGACAGGGGGCTTCTACGAGCAGTACTTC. The encoded protein is CASSSTGGFYEQYF.

This clone was recorded many times. CDR3 in DNA: TGCGCCAGCAGCCCCAGTATCGATTTCGGGACTTCCTCCTACGAGCAGTACTTC. This codes for CASSPSIDFGTSSYEQYF. The V call is TRBV4-1, the J call TRBJ2-7; TRBD2 might be the D (6 bases). The CDR3 is 18 residues long. Germline CDR1 and CDR2: MGHRA and YSYEKL. V shed 4 bases and J shed 0 bases, with 22 bases lying between them.

This clone was picked up a small number of times. V and J are TRBV19 and TRBJ1-1, with 7 bases identical to TRBD1. Germline V gene lookup returns CDR1 LNHDA and CDR2 SQIVND (reference sequence). Germline trimming cut 6 bases from V and 5 bases from J; bases unmatched to any gene: 6. This CDR3 is built from 13 residues. For the CDR3, the DNA is TGTGCCAGTAGCCAACAGGGGCGGACTGAAGCTTTCTTT. It yields the protein CASSQQGRTEAFF.

V usage is TRBV19 and J usage is TRBJ2-3; 10 bases map to TRBD2. There are 13 residues in the CDR3. The germline CDR1 and CDR2 sequences are LNHDA and SQIVND (reference sequence). J was trimmed by 7 bases and V by 8 bases; bases with no gene match: 6. CDR3 protein: CASGGTSVNTQYF. In nucleotides, the CDR3 is TGTGCCAGTGGGGGGACTAGCGTAAATACGCAGTATTTT.

The chain uses TRBV5-6 and TRBJ1-1; TRBD1 might be the D (6 bases). Between the trimmed V and J ends, which lost 0 bases and 1 base, there was a span of 16 bases. The CDR3 contains 17 residues. Germline V CDR1 and CDR2: SGHDT, YYEEEE. The DNA of the CDR3 is TGTGCCAGCAGCTTGGGGTCGTACCTCAGGGGGAACACTGAAGCTTTCTTT. Translated, it gives CASSLGSYLRGNTEAFF.

CDR3 bases: TGTGCCAGCAGCTTTAGCGGGGAGACCTCTGGGCAGTACTTC. Translated: CASSFSGETSGQYF. This rearrangement joins TRBV7-2 to TRBJ2-7; TRBD2 matches 8 bases. The V segment lost 3 bases and the J segment 9 bases; nucleotides outside the gene matches: 10. This CDR3 comprises 14 residues. Looked up from germline, CDR1 is SGHTA and CDR2 is FQGNSA.

This clone has just one count. This chain links TRBV27 with TRBJ2-1; 9 bases agree with TRBD2. The CDR3 covers 15 residues. V was pared by 5 bases and J by 4 bases, with 6 bases of the junction left unmatched. In germline, CDR1 is MNHEY, CDR2 SMNVEV (reference sequence). The CDR3 bases are TGTGCCAGCAGTCTCGGGACTAGCCAATACAATGAGCAGTTCTTC. It translates to CASSLGTSQYNEQFF.

The CDR3 loop reads CATTSGGAGETQYF. CDR3 coding DNA: TGCGCCACTACAAGCGGGGGGGCAGGAGAGACCCAGTACTTC. The chain couples TRBV5-1 to TRBJ2-5, with 10 bases lining up with TRBD2. Germline CDR1 is SGHRS and CDR2 is YFSETQ. The CDR3 is made up of 14 amino acids. With 9 bases clipped from V and 4 bases from J, the junction kept 9 bases outside the gene matches.